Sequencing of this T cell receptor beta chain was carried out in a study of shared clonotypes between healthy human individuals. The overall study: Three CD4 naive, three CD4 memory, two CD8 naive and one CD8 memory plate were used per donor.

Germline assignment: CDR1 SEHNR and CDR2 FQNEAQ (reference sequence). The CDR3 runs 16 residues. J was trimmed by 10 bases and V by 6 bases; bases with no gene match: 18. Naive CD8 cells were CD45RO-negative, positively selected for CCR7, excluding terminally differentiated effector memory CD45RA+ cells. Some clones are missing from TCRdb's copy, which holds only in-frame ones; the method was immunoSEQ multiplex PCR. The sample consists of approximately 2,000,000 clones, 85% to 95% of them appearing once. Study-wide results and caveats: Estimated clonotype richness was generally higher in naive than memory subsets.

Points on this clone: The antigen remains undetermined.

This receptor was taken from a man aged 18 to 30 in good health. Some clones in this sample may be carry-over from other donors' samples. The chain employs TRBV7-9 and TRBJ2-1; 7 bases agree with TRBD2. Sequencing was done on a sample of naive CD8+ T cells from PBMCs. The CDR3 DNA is TGTGCCAGCAGAGACGACCGGGACTACCCTACATTAGAGCAGTTCTTC. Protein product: CASRDDRDYPTLEQFF.